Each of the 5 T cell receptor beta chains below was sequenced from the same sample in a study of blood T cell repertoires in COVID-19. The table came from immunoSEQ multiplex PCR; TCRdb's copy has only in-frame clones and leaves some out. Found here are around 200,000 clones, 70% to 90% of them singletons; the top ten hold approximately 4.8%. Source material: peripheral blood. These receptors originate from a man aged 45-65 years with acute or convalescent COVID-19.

The CDR3 spells CASRRGGPKAQGHGYTF. The CDR3 bases are TGTGCCAGTAGAAGGGGGGGACCTAAGGCACAGGGCCATGGCTACACCTTC. The chain joins TRBV19 to TRBJ1-2; D perhaps matches TRBD1 (6 bases). In germline, CDR1 is LNHDA, CDR2 SQIVND (reference sequence). V was shortened by 6 bases and J by 6 bases, with 26 bases between the two germline ends. The CDR3 sequence is 17 residues long.

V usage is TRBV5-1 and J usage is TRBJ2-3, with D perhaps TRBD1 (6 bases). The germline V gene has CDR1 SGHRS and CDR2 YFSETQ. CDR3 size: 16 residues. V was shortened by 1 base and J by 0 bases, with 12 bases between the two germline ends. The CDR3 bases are TGCGCCAGCAGCTTGTCCACCGGGACAAGCACAGATACGCAGTATTTT. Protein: CASSLSTGTSTDTQYF.

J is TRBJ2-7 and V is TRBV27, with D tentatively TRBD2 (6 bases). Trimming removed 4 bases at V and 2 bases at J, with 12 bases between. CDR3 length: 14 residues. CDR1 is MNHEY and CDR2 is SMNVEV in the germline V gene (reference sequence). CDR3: CASSYRDLTYEQYF. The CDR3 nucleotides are TGTGCCAGCAGTTATCGGGACTTAACCTACGAGCAGTACTTC.

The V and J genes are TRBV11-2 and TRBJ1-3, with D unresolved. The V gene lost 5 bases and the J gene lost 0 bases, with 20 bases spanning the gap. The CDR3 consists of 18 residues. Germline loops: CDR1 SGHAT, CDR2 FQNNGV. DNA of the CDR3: TGTGCCAGCAGCCGTTCCGGAAGGGAGTATTACTCTGGAAACACCATATATTTT. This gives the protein CASSRSGREYYSGNTIYF.

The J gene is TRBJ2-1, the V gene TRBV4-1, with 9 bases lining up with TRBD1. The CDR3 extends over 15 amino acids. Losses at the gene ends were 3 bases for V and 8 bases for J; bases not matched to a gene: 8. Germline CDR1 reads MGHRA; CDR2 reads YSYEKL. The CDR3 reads CASSQPGQGVYEQFF. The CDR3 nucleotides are TGCGCCAGCAGCCAGCCGGGACAGGGTGTCTATGAGCAGTTCTTC.